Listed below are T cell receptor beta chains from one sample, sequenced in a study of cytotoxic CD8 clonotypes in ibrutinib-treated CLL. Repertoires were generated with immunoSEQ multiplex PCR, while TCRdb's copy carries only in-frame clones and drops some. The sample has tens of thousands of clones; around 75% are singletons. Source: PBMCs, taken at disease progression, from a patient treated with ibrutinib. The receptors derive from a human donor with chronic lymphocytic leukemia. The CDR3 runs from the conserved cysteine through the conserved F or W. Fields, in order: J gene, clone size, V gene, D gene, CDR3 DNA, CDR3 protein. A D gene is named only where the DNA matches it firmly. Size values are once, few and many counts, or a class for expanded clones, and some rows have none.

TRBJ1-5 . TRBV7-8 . TGTGCCAGCAGCTTAGACGAGGTATATTCTAGCAATCAGCCCCAGCATTTT CASSLDEVYSSNQPQHF
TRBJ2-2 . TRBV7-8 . TGTGCCAGCACCCCTTCCGGGCAGAACACCGGGGAGCTGTTTTTT CASTPSGQNTGELFF
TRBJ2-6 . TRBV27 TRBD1 TGTGCCAGCAGTTCACTCAAGGGGGCCCAAGGGGCCAACGTCCTGACTTTC CASSSLKGAQGANVLTF
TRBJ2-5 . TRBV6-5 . TGTGCCAGCAGACCCCTTATGTGGGAGACCCAGTACTTC CASRPLMWETQYF
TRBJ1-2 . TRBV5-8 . TGTGCCAGCAGTTTACCCCCAGACGGGGGCTACACCTTC CASSLPPDGGYTF
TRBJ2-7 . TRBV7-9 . TGTGCCAGCAGCATGCGCTCTACTGGCAGCAATTCCTACGAGCAGTACTTC CASSMRSTGSNSYEQYF
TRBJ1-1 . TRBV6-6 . TGTGCCAGCAGTTATCTGGGGGAGAACACTGAAGCTTTCTTT CASSYLGENTEAFF
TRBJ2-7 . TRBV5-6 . TGTGCCAGCAGCTTGTTGAAGCGACCCTACGAGCAGTACTTC CASSLLKRPYEQYF
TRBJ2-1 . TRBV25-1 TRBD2 TGTGCCAGCAGTGAACCCCGCGGGGGAGCCTACAATGAGCAGTTCTTC CASSEPRGGAYNEQFF
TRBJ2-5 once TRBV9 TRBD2 TGTGCCAGCAGCCCGAGCTCTAGCGGGGGGACCCAGTACTTC CASSPSSSGGTQYF
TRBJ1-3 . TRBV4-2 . TGTGCCAGCAGCGCCCCACGGGTGGAAAGCACCATATATTTT CASSAPRVESTIYF
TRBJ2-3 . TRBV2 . TGTGCCAGCAGTGACGGGTCCACAGATACGCAGTATTTT CASSDGSTDTQYF
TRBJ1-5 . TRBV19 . TGTGCCTTAGCCCAGGGGTTGAATCAGCCCCAGCATTTT CALAQGLNQPQHF
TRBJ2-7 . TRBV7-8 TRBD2 TGTGCCAGCAGCTCAGGACTAGCGGGGGACGAGCAGTACTTC CASSSGLAGDEQYF
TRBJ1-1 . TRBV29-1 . TGCAGCGTAGGTATCGCAGGAGCTTTCTTT CSVGIAGAFF
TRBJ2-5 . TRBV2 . TGTGCCAGCAGTGCGGAGCGGCAAGAGACCCAGTACTTC CASSAERQETQYF
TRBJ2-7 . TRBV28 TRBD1 TGTGCCAGCAGCCTGGGACAGGGGTCCTCCGAGCAGTACTTC CASSLGQGSSEQYF
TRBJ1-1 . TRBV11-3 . TGTGCCAGCAGCCCTCCCCGGGGACTCACTGAAGCTTTCTTT CASSPPRGLTEAFF
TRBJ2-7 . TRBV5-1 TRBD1 TGCGCCAGCAGCTTTTCGGGACAGCCGAACTACGAGCAGTACTTC CASSFSGQPNYEQYF
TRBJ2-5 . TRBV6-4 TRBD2 TGTGCCAGCAGGGAACTAGCGGGGATGGGTGAGACCCAGTACTTC CASRELAGMGETQYF
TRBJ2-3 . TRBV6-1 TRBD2 TGTGCCAGCAGTGAGCTGACTAGCGGGCCGCAGTATTTT CASSELTSGPQYF
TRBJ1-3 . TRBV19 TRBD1 TGTGCCAGTTCTTCCGGGACAGGGATCTCCTCTGGAAACACCATATATTTT CASSSGTGISSGNTIYF
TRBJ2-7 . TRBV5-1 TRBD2 TGCGCCAGCAGCGGACTAGGGGATAACGAGCAGTACTTC CASSGLGDNEQYF
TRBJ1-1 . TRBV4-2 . TGTGCCAGCAGCCAAGATTTCCAGGGGCCTTGGAGGACTGAAGCTTTCTTT CASSQDFQGPWRTEAFF
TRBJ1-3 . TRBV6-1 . TGTGCCAGCAGGACAGCCTCTGGAAACACCATATATTTT CASRTASGNTIYF
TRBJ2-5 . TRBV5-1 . TGCGCCAGCAGTCCGGGAACATTCGAAGAGACCCAGTACTTC CASSPGTFEETQYF
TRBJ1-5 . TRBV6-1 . TGTGCCAGCAGCGAGAGGGGCCAGGAAAGACATTTT CASSERGQERHF
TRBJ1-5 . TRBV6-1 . TGTGCCAGCAGTGAATTAGAAGGAGGCAATCAGCCCCAGCATTTT CASSELEGGNQPQHF
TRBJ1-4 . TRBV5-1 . TGCGCCAGCAGCTTGGTGGGTCTCGGCGAAAAACTGTTTTTT CASSLVGLGEKLFF
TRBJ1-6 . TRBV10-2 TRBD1 TGCGCCAGCAGCCCGGGACAGGGTGGTTCACCCCTCCACTTT CASSPGQGGSPLHF
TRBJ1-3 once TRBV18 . TGTGCCAGCTCACCTGGGACATCTGGGGTAGACACCATATATTTT CASSPGTSGVDTIYF
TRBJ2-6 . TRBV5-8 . TGTGCCAGCAGCTTGCAATGGCGCTCTGGGGCCAACGTCCTGACTTTC CASSLQWRSGANVLTF
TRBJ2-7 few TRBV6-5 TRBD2 TGTGCCAGCAGTTACTCCCGGGGAGGGTCCTCCTACGAGCAGTACTTC CASSYSRGGSSYEQYF
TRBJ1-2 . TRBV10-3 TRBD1 TGTGCCATCAGTGAGTCTAAAGGGGGCAACTATGGCTACACCTTC CAISESKGGNYGYTF
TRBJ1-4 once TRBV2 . TGTGCCAGCAACATATGGCAGGTGGAGGGTGAAAAACTGTTTTTT CASNIWQVEGEKLFF
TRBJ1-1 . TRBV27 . TGTGCCAGCTCCCGCGGCCAAGGCCCCCGCGAAGCTTTCTTT CASSRGQGPREAFF
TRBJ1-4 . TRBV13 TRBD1 TGTGCCAGCAGCTTAATAGGGACAGGCTATGAAAAACTGTTTTTT CASSLIGTGYEKLFF
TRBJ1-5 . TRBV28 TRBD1 TGTGCCAGCAGTTTACTGGACAGGGCATATCAGCCCCAGCATTTT CASSLLDRAYQPQHF
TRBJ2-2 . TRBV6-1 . TGTGCCAGCAGTGAAGCTTGGAGCACCGGGGAGCTGTTTTTT CASSEAWSTGELFF
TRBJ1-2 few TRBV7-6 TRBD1 TGTGCCAGCAGCCACGGACAGGGGATCTATGGCTACACCTTC CASSHGQGIYGYTF
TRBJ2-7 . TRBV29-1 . TGCAGCGTTGCTCGTCAGCAAGGCTACGAGCAGTACTTC CSVARQQGYEQYF